These 20 T cell receptor beta chains share one sample of origin, sequenced in a study of T-cell memory formation after mild COVID-19. TCRdb processed the 5' RACE reads anew with MiXCR; each CDR3 protein has one entry. Of tens of thousands of distinct CDR3 sequences listed, 9% to 15% were seen once; the top ten hold approximately 23%. The specimen was PBMCs or a T cell subset sorted from them (not recorded which). These receptors originate from a man aged 18-30 years who had mild COVID-19 (a few samples of this study predate the infection). Cell type and time point are not known.

This clonotype has only a few counts. This rearrangement joins TRBV27 to TRBJ2-5, with D perhaps matching TRBD2 (7 bases). The V end lost 5 bases, the J end lost 2 bases, and 30 bases lay between the germline ends. CDR3 length: 20 residues. Germline loops: CDR1 MNHEY, CDR2 SMNVEV (reference sequence). CDR3 sequence (DNA): TGTGCCAGCAGTCCCACACCCCCTTGGGGGGGGCAGCAGGGGCAAGAGACCCAGTACTTC. Protein product: CASSPTPPWGGQQGQETQYF.

This clonotype was seen only a few times. The chain employs TRBV4-3 and TRBJ1-6; 9 bases fit TRBD1. Per the germline V gene, CDR1 is LGHNA and CDR2 is YSLEER. Trimming removed 5 bases from V and 9 bases from J; junction bases left unmatched: 11. The length of the CDR3 is 16 residues. The CDR3 here is CASSSAFPGQGSPLHF. The DNA of the CDR3 is TGCGCCAGCAGCTCAGCATTCCCGGGACAGGGTTCACCCCTCCACTTT.

The chain carries TRBV28 and TRBJ1-2; 10 nucleotides align to TRBD1. Looked up from germline, CDR1 is MDHEN and CDR2 is SYDVKM. J gave up 5 bases and V 2 bases, and 5 bases lay outside the gene matches. This CDR3 is built from 15 residues. CDR3 protein: CASSLQDRGTYGYTF. The CDR3 nucleotides are TGTGCCAGCAGTTTACAGGACAGGGGGACGTATGGCTACACCTTC.

In this sample, this clonotype turned up a few times. The chain links TRBV6-5 to TRBJ1-5; D gene unclear. Looked up from germline, CDR1 is MNHEY and CDR2 is SVGAGI. This CDR3 has 16 amino acids. V was trimmed by 2 bases and J by 9 bases, leaving 20 bases between them. CDR3 residues: CASSYGGLSAGTPQHF. CDR3 coding DNA: TGTGCCAGCAGTTACGGAGGTTTGAGTGCGGGAACGCCCCAGCATTTT.

This clonotype was recorded many times. V gene TRBV5-5 combines with J gene TRBJ2-6; D might be TRBD1 or TRBD2, each matching 6 bases. Trimming removed 4 bases from V and 0 bases from J, with 20 bases in between. CDR1 and CDR2 from the germline V gene are SGHKS and YYEKEE (reference sequence). The CDR3 runs to 19 residues. The CDR3 nucleotides are TGTGCCAGCAGCCCTAGAAGGGGGGACGGGCGCTCTGGGGCCAACGTCCTGACTTTC. Protein product: CASSPRRGDGRSGANVLTF.

The chain couples TRBV7-8 to TRBJ1-1; D possibly corresponds to TRBD1 (5 bases). CDR3 length equals 13 residues. CDR1 is SGHVS, CDR2 FQNEAQ, per germline. Trimming shortened V by 8 bases and J by 1 base, and 11 bases separated the two germline ends. The CDR3 bases are TGTGCCAGCCTCCAGGGACCGAACACTGAAGCTTTCTTT. Protein sequence: CASLQGPNTEAFF.

This clonotype has a count of ten or more. The V and J genes are TRBV7-2 and TRBJ2-5, with D hard to call. Germline V gene sequence: CDR1 SGHTA, CDR2 FQGNSA. CDR3 length: 15 residues. V was clipped by 2 bases and J by 0 bases, with 10 bases between them. The CDR3 nucleotides read TGTGCCAGCAGCTTAAGGTGGACGGACCAAGAGACCCAGTACTTC. This translates into CASSLRWTDQETQYF.

The chain employs TRBV5-1 and TRBJ2-1; no clear D. Between the trimmed V and J ends, which lost 0 bases and 2 bases, there was a span of 15 bases. The CDR3 covers 17 residues. CDR1 and CDR2 (germline): SGHRS, YFSETQ. CDR3 sequence (DNA): TGCGCCAGCAGCTTGGGCCTTGGTGTGGTAACCTACAATGAGCAGTTCTTC. As protein: CASSLGLGVVTYNEQFF.

This clonotype was observed a few times. The CDR3 DNA reads TGTGCCAGCAGCTCCGGTTGGGGGCGGGATCAGCCCCAGCATTTT. Its translation: CASSSGWGRDQPQHF. The chain couples TRBV9 to TRBJ1-5; a possible D gene is TRBD1 (6 bases). Trimming took off 4 bases at V and 5 bases at J, with 16 bases between the two ends. The CDR3 covers 15 residues. Germline V gene sequence: CDR1 SGDLS, CDR2 YYNGEE.

The chain carries TRBV7-2 and TRBJ2-3; 11 bases line up with TRBD2. Unmatched junction bases numbered 8, after V lost 11 bases and J lost 7 bases. From germline, CDR1 is SGHTA and CDR2 FQGNSA. This CDR3 spans 13 amino acids. The CDR3: CAYSGGAEYTQYF. CDR3 sequence (DNA): TGTGCCTATAGCGGGGGGGCCGAGTATACGCAGTATTTT. The whole variable domain, filled in from reference TRBV7-2 and TRBJ2-3, reads GAGVSQSPSNKVTEKGKDVELRCDPISGHTALYWYRQSLGQGLEFLIYFQGNSAPDKSGLPSDRFSAERTGGSVSTLTIQRTQQEDSAVYLCAYSGGAEYTQYFGPGTRLTVL.

There are a few counts of this clonotype. The rearrangement joins TRBV29-1 to TRBJ2-7, with D possibly TRBD1 on 5 matching bases. Germline V gives CDR1 SQVTM, CDR2 ANQGSEA. V was shortened by 7 bases and J by 1 base, with 17 bases between the two germline ends. This CDR3 has 14 residues. CDR3: CSGQDTRSSYEQYF. CDR3 nucleotide sequence: TGCAGCGGTCAGGACACGCGTTCATCCTACGAGCAGTACTTC.

This clonotype occurred a few times. The chain couples TRBV11-3 to TRBJ1-2, with no clear D. In germline, CDR1 is SGHNT, CDR2 YENEEA. The CDR3 runs 13 residues. V lost 5 bases, J lost 10 bases, and 17 bases lay in between. The CDR3 protein is CASSQRAVDPYTF. The CDR3 nucleotides are TGTGCCAGCAGCCAACGAGCCGTGGACCCCTACACCTTC.

The chain uses TRBV6-2 or TRBV6-3 and TRBJ1-1, with 8 bases lining up with TRBD1. The CDR3 covers 13 residues. Germline trimming cut 4 bases from V and 7 bases from J; bases unmatched to any gene: 5. CDR1 and CDR2 (germline): MNHEY, SVGEGT. This CDR3 is CASSSRDRSEAFF. The CDR3 coding sequence is TGTGCCAGCAGTTCTCGGGACAGGAGTGAAGCTTTCTTT.

The chain is built from TRBV20-1 and TRBJ1-5, with unresolved D. CDR1 and CDR2 (germline): DFQATT, SNEGSKA (reference sequence). This CDR3 region has 14 residues. V was clipped by 6 bases and J by 4 bases, with 16 bases between them. CDR3 bases: TGCAGTGCAAAAGGTTCCCTTTTTAATCAGCCCCAGCATTTT. Residues: CSAKGSLFNQPQHF.

This clonotype occurred many times. This rearrangement joins TRBV28 to TRBJ2-3; the D is unclear. The CDR3 loop spans 13 amino acids. Germline V gives CDR1 MDHEN, CDR2 SYDVKM. Trimming stripped 3 bases from V and 1 base from J, with 5 bases between. CDR3 DNA sequence: TGTGCCAGCAGTTTTCAGGGCACAGATACGCAGTATTTT. Translated, it gives CASSFQGTDTQYF.

This clonotype was recorded a few times. The chain combines TRBV7-6 with TRBJ2-5; D unresolved. Trimming cost V 3 bases and J 1 base, with 6 bases left between them. Per germline, CDR1 SGHVS and CDR2 FNYEAQ. This CDR3 comprises 13 residues. As DNA, the CDR3 is TGTGCCAGCAGCTTGACACTCCAAGAGACCCAGTACTTC. Translation gives CASSLTLQETQYF.

The V and J genes are TRBV28 and TRBJ1-5; no firm D call. The CDR3 extends over 12 amino acids. The germline CDR1 and CDR2 sequences are MDHEN and SYDVKM. V dropped 6 bases and J dropped 6 bases, with 9 bases sitting between them. The CDR3 nucleotides read TGTGCCAGCAGCTCCTCAGGTCAGCCCCAGCATTTT. It yields the protein CASSSSGQPQHF.

This clonotype was detected a few times. The rearrangement links TRBV2 to TRBJ2-7; unclear D gene. The CDR3 totals 13 residues. Germline-derived CDR1 and CDR2 are SNHLY and FYNNEI. V was shortened by 7 bases and J by 3 bases, with 13 bases between the two germline ends. The DNA for the CDR3 is TGTGCCAGCACCAGCCTCACCAGCTACGAGCAGTACTTC. As protein: CASTSLTSYEQYF.

Within the sample, this clonotype is medium-sized. The genes are TRBV5-1 and TRBJ2-1, with 8 bases that match TRBD2. Trimming took 1 base from V and 7 from J; bases not matched to a gene: 10. Germline V lookup: CDR1 SGHRS, CDR2 YFSETQ. The length of the CDR3 is 16 residues. DNA of the CDR3: TGCGCCAGCAGCTTGTATAGCGGGGAAGGGGGAAATGAGCAGTTCTTC. This sequence encodes CASSLYSGEGGNEQFF.

This clonotype was seen only a few times. This sequence joins TRBV24-1 and TRBJ2-3; 10 bases line up with TRBD1. CDR1 is KGHDR and CDR2 is SFDVKD in the germline V gene. V lost 2 bases, J lost 2 bases, and 6 bases stayed unmatched. This CDR3 is built from 17 residues. Written as DNA, the CDR3 is TGTGCCACCAGTGATTCCGGGACAGGGGCTAACACAGATACGCAGTATTTT. As protein: CATSDSGTGANTDTQYF.